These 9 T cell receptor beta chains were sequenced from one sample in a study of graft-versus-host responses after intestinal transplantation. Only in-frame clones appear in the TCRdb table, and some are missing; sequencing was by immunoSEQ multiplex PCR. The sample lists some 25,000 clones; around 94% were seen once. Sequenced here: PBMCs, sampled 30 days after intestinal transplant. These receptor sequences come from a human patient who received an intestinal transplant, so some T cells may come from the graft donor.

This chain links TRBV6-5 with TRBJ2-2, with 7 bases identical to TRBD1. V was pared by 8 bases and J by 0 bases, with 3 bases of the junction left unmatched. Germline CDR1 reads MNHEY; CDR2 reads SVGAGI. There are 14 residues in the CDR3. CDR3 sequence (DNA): TGTGCCAGCGGGACAGATCCGAACACCGGGGAGCTGTTTTTT. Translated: CASGTDPNTGELFF.

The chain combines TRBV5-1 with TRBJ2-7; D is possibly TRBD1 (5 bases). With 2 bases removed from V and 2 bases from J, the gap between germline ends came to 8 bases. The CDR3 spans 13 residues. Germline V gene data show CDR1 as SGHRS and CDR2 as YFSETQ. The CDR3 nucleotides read TGCGCCAGCAGCTTTGGGGCCGCCTACGAGCAGTACTTC. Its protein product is CASSFGAAYEQYF. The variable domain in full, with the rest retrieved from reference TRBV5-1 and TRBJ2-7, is KAGVTQTPRYLIKTRGQQVTLSCSPISGHRSVSWYQQTPGQGLQFLFEYFSETQRNKGNFPGRFSGRQFSNSRSEMNVSTLELGDSALYLCASSFGAAYEQYFGPGTRLTVT.

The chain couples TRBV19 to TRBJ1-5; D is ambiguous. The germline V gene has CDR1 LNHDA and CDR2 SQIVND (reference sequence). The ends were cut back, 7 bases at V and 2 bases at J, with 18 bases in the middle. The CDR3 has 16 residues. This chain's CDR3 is CASNGDIRPGNQPQHF. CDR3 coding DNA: TGTGCCAGTAATGGGGATATAAGACCCGGCAATCAGCCCCAGCATTTT.

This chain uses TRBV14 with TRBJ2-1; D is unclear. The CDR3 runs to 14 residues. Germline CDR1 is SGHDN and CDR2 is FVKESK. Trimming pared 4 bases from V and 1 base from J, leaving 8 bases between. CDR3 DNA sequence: TGTGCCAGCAGCCTTCGTAGTTCCTACAATGAGCAGTTCTTC. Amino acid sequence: CASSLRSSYNEQFF. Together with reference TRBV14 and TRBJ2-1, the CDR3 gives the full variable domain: EAGVTQFPSHSVIEKGQTVTLRCDPISGHDNLYWYRRVMGKEIKFLLHFVKESKQDESGMPNNRFLAERTGGTYSTLKVQPAELEDSGVYFCASSLRSSYNEQFFGPGTRLTVL.

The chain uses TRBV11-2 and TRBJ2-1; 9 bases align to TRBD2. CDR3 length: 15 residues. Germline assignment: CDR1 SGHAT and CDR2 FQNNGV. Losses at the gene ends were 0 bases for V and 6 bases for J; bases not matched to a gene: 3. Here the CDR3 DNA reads TGTGCCAGCAGCTTAGAAGCGGGGGGTATCAATGAGCAGTTCTTC. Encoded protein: CASSLEAGGINEQFF.

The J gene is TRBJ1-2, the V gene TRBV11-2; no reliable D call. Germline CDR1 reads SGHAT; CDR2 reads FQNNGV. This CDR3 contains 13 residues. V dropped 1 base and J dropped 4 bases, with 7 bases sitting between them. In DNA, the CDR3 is TGTGCCAGCAGCTTAGGCAGAGGCTATGGCTACACCTTC. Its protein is CASSLGRGYGYTF.

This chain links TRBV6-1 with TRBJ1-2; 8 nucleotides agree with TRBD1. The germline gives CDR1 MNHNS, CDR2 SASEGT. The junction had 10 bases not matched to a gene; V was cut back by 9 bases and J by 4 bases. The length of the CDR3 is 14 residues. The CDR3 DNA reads TGTGCCAGTTACAGGGGGACTGAAGGCTATGGCTACACCTTC. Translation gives CASYRGTEGYGYTF.

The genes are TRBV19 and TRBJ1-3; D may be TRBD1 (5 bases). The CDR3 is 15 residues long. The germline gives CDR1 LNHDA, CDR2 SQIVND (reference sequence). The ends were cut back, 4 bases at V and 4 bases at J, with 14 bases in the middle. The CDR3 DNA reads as TGTGCCAGTAGTACCCGGGACGTCGCGGGAAACACCATATATTTT. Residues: CASSTRDVAGNTIYF. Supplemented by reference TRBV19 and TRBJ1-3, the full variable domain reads DGGITQSPKYLFRKEGQNVTLSCEQNLNHDAMYWYRQDPGQGLRLIYYSQIVNDFQKGDIAEGYSVSREKKESFPLTVTSAQKNPTAFYLCASSTRDVAGNTIYFGEGSWLTVV.

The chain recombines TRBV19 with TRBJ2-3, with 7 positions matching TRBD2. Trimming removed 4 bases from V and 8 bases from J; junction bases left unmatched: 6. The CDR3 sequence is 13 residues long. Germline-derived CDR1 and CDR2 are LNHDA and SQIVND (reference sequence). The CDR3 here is CASSKAGAGTQYF. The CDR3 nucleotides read TGTGCCAGTAGTAAGGCGGGAGCCGGTACGCAGTATTTT.